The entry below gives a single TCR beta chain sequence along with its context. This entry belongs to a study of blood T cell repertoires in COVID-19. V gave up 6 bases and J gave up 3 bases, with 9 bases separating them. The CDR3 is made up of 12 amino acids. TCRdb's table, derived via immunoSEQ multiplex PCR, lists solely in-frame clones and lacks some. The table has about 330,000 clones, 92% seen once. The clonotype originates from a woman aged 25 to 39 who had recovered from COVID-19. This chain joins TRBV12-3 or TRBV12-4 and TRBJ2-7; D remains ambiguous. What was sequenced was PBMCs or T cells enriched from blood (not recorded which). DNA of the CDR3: TGTGCCAGCAGGGCGGCGGACTACGAGCAGTACTTC. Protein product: CASRAADYEQYF.